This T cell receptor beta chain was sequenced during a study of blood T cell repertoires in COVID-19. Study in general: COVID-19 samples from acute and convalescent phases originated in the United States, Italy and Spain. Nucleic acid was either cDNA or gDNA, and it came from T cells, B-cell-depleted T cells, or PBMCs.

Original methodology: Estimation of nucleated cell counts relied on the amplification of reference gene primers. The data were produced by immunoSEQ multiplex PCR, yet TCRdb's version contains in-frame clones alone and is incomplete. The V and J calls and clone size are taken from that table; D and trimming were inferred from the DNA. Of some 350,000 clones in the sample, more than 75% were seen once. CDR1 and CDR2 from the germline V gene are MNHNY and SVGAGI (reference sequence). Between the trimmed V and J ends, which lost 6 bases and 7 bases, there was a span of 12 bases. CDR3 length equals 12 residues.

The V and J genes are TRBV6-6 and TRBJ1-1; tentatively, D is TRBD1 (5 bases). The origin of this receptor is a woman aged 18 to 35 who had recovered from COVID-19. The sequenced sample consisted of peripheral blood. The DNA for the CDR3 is TGTGCCAGCAGCCCCGACAGAAATGAAGCTTTCTTT. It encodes CASSPDRNEAFF.